This T cell receptor (beta chain) was captured by sequencing in a study of metastatic and nonmetastatic thyroid tumors. Study overall: Repertoire data that came from the blood and tumor or nodule tissue of malignant and benign thyroid patients were compared.

Study results and limitations: Reports indicated that malignant thyroid tumors showed significantly higher TCR beta diversity than benign nodules did, in blood and tumor.

Patients had received no treatment of any kind before thyroid surgery. Of note for this clone: The antigen remains unidentified.

The CDR3 is 16 amino acids. The germline V gene encodes CDR1 LGHNA and CDR2 YNFKEQ. Trimming removed 8 bases from V and 3 bases from J, with 22 bases in between. Original data processing: Clinicopathological groups differed in CDR3, with these differences serving to build a distant-metastasis classifier for papillary thyroid cancer. TCRdb reprocessed the PCR reads via MiXCR. For this entry, the V and J calls and clone size follow TCRdb and not the study's own pipeline. In the table there are roughly 48,000 clones, over 20% of which are singletons. What was sequenced was blood. The V call is TRBV4-2, the J call TRBJ1-2; tentatively, D is TRBD1 (6 bases). The TCR comes from a male donor with papillary thyroid cancer or a benign thyroid nodule (not recorded which). Some clones in this sample may be carry-over from other donors' samples. CDR3 sequence: CASYGTRTNRDYGYTF. In nucleotides, the CDR3 is TGTGCCAGCTACGGGACAAGGACCAATAGGGACTATGGCTACACCTTC.